Below, 26 T cell receptor beta chains from the same sample are listed, as sequenced in a study of blood T cell repertoires in COVID-19. Using immunoSEQ multiplex PCR, the repertoire was profiled, and TCRdb retains in-frame clones only, with some absent. The sample consists of some 120,000 clones, 80% of them appearing once. Sequenced input: peripheral blood. Source of these receptors: a man aged 65-85 years with acute or convalescent COVID-19.

The chain has TRBV2 and TRBJ2-2; TRBD2 agrees at 8 bases. Trimming took 3 bases from V and 4 from J; bases not matched to a gene: 4. In germline, CDR1 is SNHLY, CDR2 FYNNEI. CDR3 length: 15 residues. CDR3 DNA sequence: TGTGCCAGCAGTGAGGGCCGGGGGGGCACCGGGGAGCTGTTTTTT. This gives the protein CASSEGRGGTGELFF.

This sequence joins TRBV7-2 and TRBJ2-7, with TRBD1 identical over 9 bases. CDR1 and CDR2 from the germline V gene are SGHTA and FQGNSA. The trim removed 5 bases at V and 6 bases at J, leaving 11 bases unmatched. The CDR3 runs 15 residues. The DNA for the CDR3 is TGTGCCAGCAGCCCCGAAGCGGGGACAGGGAGCGAGCAGTACTTC. Protein: CASSPEAGTGSEQYF.

Of note for this clone: At one boundary the junction diverges from the germline segment, which might be a read error. The chain links TRBV4-1 to TRBJ1-1; 7 nucleotides line up with TRBD1. Looked up from germline, CDR1 is MGHRA and CDR2 is YSYEKL. The CDR3 contains 13 residues. CDR3 amino acids: CASSKEGARRAFF. The DNA for the CDR3 is TGCGCCAGCAGCAAAGAGGGGGCAAGGAGGGCTTTCTTT.

J is TRBJ2-5 and V is TRBV29-1; 10 bases fit TRBD1. The CDR3 covers 13 residues. V dropped 7 bases and J dropped 5; count of bases not matched to a gene: 7. CDR1 and CDR2 from the germline V gene are SQVTM and ANQGSEA. The CDR3, as DNA: TGCAGCGCCGGGACAGGGGCTTTGGAGACCCAGTACTTC. Amino acid sequence: CSAGTGALETQYF.

Concerning this clone itself: This sample also contains other DNA sequences that code for the same CDR3. The rearrangement uses TRBV5-1 and TRBJ1-1; 7 bases are shared with TRBD1. The length of the CDR3 is 15 residues. The V gene's germline CDR1 is SGHRS and CDR2 YFSETQ. Unmatched junction bases numbered 3, after V lost 1 base and J lost 0 bases. Here the CDR3 reads CASSLQGQMNTEAFF. DNA for the CDR3: TGCGCCAGCAGCTTGCAGGGACAGATGAACACTGAAGCTTTCTTT.

J is TRBJ2-2 and V is TRBV9, with D maybe TRBD1 (5 bases). The CDR3 consists of 13 residues. The V gene's germline CDR1 is SGDLS and CDR2 YYNGEE. V shed 5 bases and J shed 7 bases, with 12 bases lying between them. In nucleotides, the CDR3 is TGTGCCAGCAGGGCGACAGTTGGCGGGGAGCTGTTTTTT. It encodes CASRATVGGELFF.

This chain uses TRBV3-1 (or the pseudogene TRBV3-2) with TRBJ1-6; the D gene is possibly TRBD1 (5 bases). CDR1 and CDR2 (germline): LGHDT, YNNKEL (reference sequence). Trimming cost V 2 bases and J 6 bases, with 11 bases left between them. This CDR3 comprises 15 residues. The CDR3 is CASSQQGWGNSPLHF. CDR3 in DNA: TGTGCCAGCAGCCAACAGGGCTGGGGTAATTCACCCCTCCACTTT.

This chain connects TRBV2 to TRBJ1-3; D gene unclear. Trimming left V 7 bases short and J 2 bases short, with 12 bases between. The CDR3 is made up of 14 amino acids. The germline CDR1 and CDR2 sequences are SNHLY and FYNNEI. CDR3 coding DNA: TGTGCCAGCAACCGGGTCCTCCCTGGAAACACCATATATTTT. Its protein is CASNRVLPGNTIYF.

The chain carries TRBV10-2 and TRBJ2-5, with D tentatively TRBD2 (6 bases). This CDR3 comprises 15 residues. Germline V lookup: CDR1 WSHSY, CDR2 SAAADI. Between the trimmed V and J ends, which lost 2 bases and 5 bases, there was a span of 15 bases. The CDR3 spells CASSETGLTWETQYF. CDR3 DNA sequence: TGCGCCAGCAGTGAGACGGGACTTACATGGGAGACCCAGTACTTC.

The chain uses TRBV2 and TRBJ2-1; 9 positions agree with TRBD1. This CDR3 spans 15 amino acids. Unmatched junction bases numbered 3, after V lost 6 bases and J lost 0 bases. In germline, CDR1 is SNHLY, CDR2 FYNNEI. This CDR3 is CASSRDRDSYNEQFF. CDR3 DNA sequence: TGTGCCAGCAGCCGGGACAGGGACTCCTACAATGAGCAGTTCTTC. Full variable domain (outside the CDR3, taken from reference TRBV2 and TRBJ2-1): EPEVTQTPSHQVTQMGQEVILRCVPISNHLYFYWYRQILGQKVEFLVSFYNNEISEKSEIFDDQFSVERPDGSNFTLKIRSTKLEDSAMYFCASSRDRDSYNEQFFGPGTRLTVL.

This clone has just one count. V is TRBV7-8 and J is TRBJ1-1; 8 positions agree with TRBD1. The V and J ends lost 3 bases and 5 bases, in that order; junction bases with no gene match: 2. CDR3 size: 13 residues. Germline lookup yields CDR1 SGHVS and CDR2 FQNEAQ. CDR3 loop: CASSLTGETEAFF. In nucleotides, the CDR3 is TGTGCCAGCAGCTTGACAGGGGAAACTGAAGCTTTCTTT.

In DNA, the CDR3 is TGCAGCTCTACAGGGGGGCCGCAAGATACGCAGTATTTT. Translating it yields CSSTGGPQDTQYF. V and J are TRBV29-1 and TRBJ2-3, with 8 bases aligning to TRBD1. This CDR3 is 13 amino acids long. Losses at the gene ends were 8 bases for V and 5 bases for J; bases not matched to a gene: 9. Germline CDR1 reads SQVTM; CDR2 reads ANQGSEA.

J is TRBJ2-7 and V is TRBV11-2; a possible D gene is TRBD1 (5 bases). Germline loops: CDR1 SGHAT, CDR2 FQNNGV. The CDR3 spans 15 residues. The germline V and J ends were trimmed by 5 bases and 3 bases, with 17 bases remaining between them. The CDR3 DNA sequence: TGTGCCAGCAGCCCGCGAAGCACCCAGGGCTACGAGCAGTACTTC. This translates into CASSPRSTQGYEQYF.

The chain couples TRBV5-1 to TRBJ2-1, with TRBD1 matching 10 bases. Trimming at V came to 0 bases and at J to 6 bases, leaving 6 bases not matched to a gene. The V gene's germline CDR1 is SGHRS and CDR2 YFSETQ. The CDR3 contains 16 residues. The chain's CDR3 is CASSLGVTGGLNEQFF. In nucleotides, the CDR3 is TGCGCCAGCAGCTTGGGCGTGACAGGGGGCCTCAATGAGCAGTTCTTC.

The chain couples TRBV5-1 to TRBJ2-2; TRBD2 might be the D (6 bases). The CDR3 has 16 residues. Trimming stripped 2 bases from V and 1 base from J, with 12 bases between. Germline loops: CDR1 SGHRS, CDR2 YFSETQ. The DNA for the CDR3 is TGCGCCAGCAGCTTACGGGGGACCCGGAACACCGGGGAGCTGTTTTTT. Translating it yields CASSLRGTRNTGELFF.

The rearrangement links TRBV14 to TRBJ1-6, with no clear D. The CDR3 has 13 amino acids. CDR1 SGHDN and CDR2 FVKESK come from the germline V gene. Trimming shortened V by 6 bases and J by 8 bases, and 11 bases separated the two germline ends. CDR3 sequence (DNA): TGTGCCAGCAGTCTCCTGGCCCATTCACCCCTCCACTTT. Protein: CASSLLAHSPLHF. The complete variable domain, with remaining parts taken from reference TRBV14 and TRBJ1-6, reads EAGVTQFPSHSVIEKGQTVTLRCDPISGHDNLYWYRRVMGKEIKFLLHFVKESKQDESGMPNNRFLAERTGGTYSTLKVQPAELEDSGVYFCASSLLAHSPLHFGNGTRLTVT.

The chain links TRBV4-2 to TRBJ1-2; D may be TRBD1 (5 bases). The CDR3 covers 14 residues. Trimming left V 1 base short and J 8 bases short, with 14 bases between. Germline V gene lookup returns CDR1 LGHNA and CDR2 YNFKEQ. The DNA of the CDR3 is TGTGCCAGCAGCCAAGGCGGGACGGTCAGGGGCTACACCTTC. Translating gives CASSQGGTVRGYTF.

This rearrangement joins TRBV3-1 (or the pseudogene TRBV3-2) to TRBJ1-2; weak D call: TRBD1 (5 bases). With 4 bases removed from V and 1 base from J, the gap between germline ends came to 10 bases. The germline gives CDR1 LGHDT, CDR2 YNNKEL (reference sequence). This CDR3 has 14 residues. CDR3 sequence: CASSLGTVNYGYTF. DNA of the CDR3: TGTGCCAGCAGCCTCGGGACTGTTAACTATGGCTACACCTTC.

This clone appeared a single time. This chain joins TRBV5-1 and TRBJ2-7; 7 bases are a match to TRBD2. CDR1 and CDR2 (germline): SGHRS, YFSETQ. The ends lost 0 bases at V and 6 bases at J; junction bases unmatched: 9. The CDR3 runs 15 residues. The CDR3 is CASSLAAGVRGEQYF. The CDR3 bases are TGCGCCAGCAGCTTGGCCGCGGGGGTAAGGGGCGAGCAGTACTTC. The variable domain in full, with the rest retrieved from reference TRBV5-1 and TRBJ2-7, is KAGVTQTPRYLIKTRGQQVTLSCSPISGHRSVSWYQQTPGQGLQFLFEYFSETQRNKGNFPGRFSGRQFSNSRSEMNVSTLELGDSALYLCASSLAAGVRGEQYFGPGTRLTVT.

The chain employs TRBV24-1 and TRBJ1-3; TRBD1 matches at 9 bases. Looked up from germline, CDR1 is KGHDR and CDR2 is SFDVKD. Losses at the gene ends were 2 bases for V and 0 bases for J; bases not matched to a gene: 10. This CDR3 spans 19 amino acids. CDR3: CATSDCPGQGQNSGNTIYF. Here the CDR3 DNA reads TGTGCCACCAGTGATTGCCCAGGACAGGGGCAAAACTCTGGAAACACCATATATTTT.

The chain recombines TRBV6-4 with TRBJ1-6; 7 bases line up with TRBD1. CDR1 is MRHNA and CDR2 is SNTAGT in the germline V gene. The CDR3 totals 16 residues. V shed 6 bases, J shed 6 bases, and the junction held 11 bases outside the gene matches. CDR3 protein: CASRRQGWDPNSPLHF. For the CDR3, the DNA is TGTGCCAGCAGGAGACAGGGTTGGGATCCTAATTCACCCCTCCACTTT.

This sequence joins TRBV14 and TRBJ1-6; D is possibly TRBD1 (6 bases). This CDR3 comprises 14 residues. Germline assignment: CDR1 SGHDN and CDR2 FVKESK. Between the trimmed V and J ends, which lost 0 bases and 11 bases, there was a span of 11 bases. CDR3 residues: CASSQDRGLAPLHF. CDR3 nucleotides: TGTGCCAGCAGCCAAGACAGGGGTCTAGCACCCCTCCACTTT.

The chain links TRBV4-1 to TRBJ2-5; possible D gene TRBD1, 6 bases. From germline, CDR1 is MGHRA and CDR2 YSYEKL. The length of the CDR3 is 17 residues. V was shortened by 4 bases and J by 0 bases, with 18 bases between the two germline ends. In DNA, the CDR3 is TGCGCCAGCAGCCCAGCTGGGGACACATCGTACCAAGAGACCCAGTACTTC. This encodes CASSPAGDTSYQETQYF.

There are many counts of this clone. This chain links TRBV4-1 with TRBJ1-1, with D hard to call. The CDR3 totals 15 residues. Trimming removed 0 bases from V and 4 bases from J, with 12 bases in between. Per the germline V gene, CDR1 is MGHRA and CDR2 is YSYEKL. DNA for the CDR3: TGCGCCAGCAGCCAAGAATCGGGGTGTGGCACTGAAGCTTTCTTT. Encoded protein: CASSQESGCGTEAFF.

This rearrangement joins TRBV5-1 to TRBJ2-7; 10 bases align to TRBD1. The V gene's germline CDR1 is SGHRS and CDR2 YFSETQ. This CDR3 is built from 16 residues. V lost 1 base, J lost 3 bases, and 7 bases stayed unmatched. The CDR3 here is CASSLPGQGDYYEQYF. Here the CDR3 DNA reads TGCGCCAGCAGCTTGCCAGGACAGGGGGACTACTACGAGCAGTACTTC.

The chain is built from TRBV11-2 and TRBJ1-5; 10 positions agree with TRBD1. Germline V gene lookup returns CDR1 SGHAT and CDR2 FQNNGV. This CDR3 is built from 15 residues. V was pared by 4 bases and J by 7 bases, with 7 bases of the junction left unmatched. For the CDR3, the DNA is TGTGCCAGCAGCTCCGGGACAGGGGTTGGGCAGCCCCAGCATTTT. This gives the protein CASSSGTGVGQPQHF.